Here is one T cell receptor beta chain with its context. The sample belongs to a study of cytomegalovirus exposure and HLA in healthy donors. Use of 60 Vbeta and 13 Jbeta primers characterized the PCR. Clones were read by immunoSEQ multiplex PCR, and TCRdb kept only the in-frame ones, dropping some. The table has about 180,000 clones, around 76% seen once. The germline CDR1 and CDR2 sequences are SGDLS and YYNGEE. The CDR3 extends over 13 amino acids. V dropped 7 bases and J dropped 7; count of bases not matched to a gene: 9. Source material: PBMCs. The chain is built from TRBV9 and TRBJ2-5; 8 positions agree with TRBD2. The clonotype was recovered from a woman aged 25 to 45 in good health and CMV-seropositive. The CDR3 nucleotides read TGTGCCAGCGGGAGGAGGCTAGCGGGGACCCAGTACTTC. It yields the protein CASGRRLAGTQYF.